This TCR beta chain was observed in a study of tumor-infiltrating lymphocytes in primary liver carcinoma. Study overall: The tumors ranged from roughly 4 to 11 cm across and fell within stage T1-T3 N0M0. The study, taken as a whole, reports: A significantly higher top-250-clone fraction was recorded for tumors than for blood (p = 0.039).

Unsorted bulk tissue (about 20-30 mg) underwent RNA and DNA co-extraction. CDR1 SGHRS and CDR2 YFSETQ come from the germline V gene. This CDR3 region has 16 residues. Researchers generated TCR beta cDNA from roughly 500 ng of total RNA, relying on a constant-region primer. Slightly modified ARM-PCR served as the procedure for the TCR beta libraries. These libraries came from three rounds of nested multiplex PCR. Amplification in the first two PCR rounds was performed using TRBV1-TRBV30 forward primers and a C-beta reverse primer for 10 cycles each. TCRdb called the multiplex PCR reads again in MiXCR, with one record for every CDR3 protein. The repertoire holds roughly 20,000 distinct CDR3 sequences, with roughly 85% as singletons. This clonotype was observed at least ten times. Its matching antigen is unknown. The conserved phenylalanine or tryptophan is not found at the CDR3 terminus, so this likely reflects a read error.

Sequencing was performed on liver tumor tissue from sampling region 1. As for subset: tumor region T1, superior pole. The source is a woman in her 30s with primary liver carcinoma and hepatitis B virus infection. The rearrangement links TRBV5-1 to TRBJ2-1, with D unresolved. Here the CDR3 reads CASSPLGISSYSEQFS. The CDR3 region has the DNA TGCGCCAGCAGCCCTCTGGGCATCAGCTCCTACAGTGAGCAGTTCTCC.